This TCR beta chain is drawn from a study of monozygotic twins with inflammatory bowel disease. The CDR3 length is 14 residues. Germline lookup yields CDR1 SGHVS and CDR2 FQNEAQ. TCRdb reprocessed the 5' RACE reads, with one entry per CDR3 protein and no DNA. Its listing shows 160,000 or so distinct CDR3 sequences. Source material: blood. The V and J genes are TRBV7-8 and TRBJ2-3. The origin of this receptor is a human donor with ulcerative colitis or Crohn's disease, or a healthy co-twin of an affected twin (not recorded which). The chain's CDR3 is CASSLEQQGDTQYF.